This T cell receptor (beta chain) was profiled in a study of Graves' ophthalmopathy and Graves' hyperthyroidism listed by TCRdb under 2018. Looking at the study overall: Peripheral blood was collected at initial diagnosis, before any treatment. TCR beta repertoire signatures were used to distinguish Graves' ophthalmopathy from Graves' hyperthyroidism and to predict progression to ophthalmopathy. In total, around 140 blood samples were TCR-sequenced: some 43 ophthalmopathy, roughly 80 hyperthyroidism and roughly 17 hyperthyroidism-to-ophthalmopathy patients. To explore V-J signatures distinguishing ophthalmopathy from hyperthyroidism, a discovery set of 100 patients (roughly 44 ophthalmopathy, about 57 stable hyperthyroidism) was enrolled. An independent validation cohort was composed of approximately 18 hyperthyroidism patients and 15 to 17 patients who later progressed from hyperthyroidism to ophthalmopathy. In more than five hyperthyroidism patients, the T-cell repertoires found in thyroid tissue were compared with those found in blood. Following sampling, methimazole starting at 30 mg daily was administered to hyperthyroidism patients, and high-dose intravenous methylprednisolone was administered to ophthalmopathy patients. For training and testing, the 95 to 100 patients in the discovery cohort were randomly divided in a 7:3 ratio.

On the study overall, not on this receptor specifically: In validation, the model predicted ophthalmopathy progression with more than 70% sensitivity and about 73% specificity; some 13 predicted patients were CT-confirmed with GO in a median of around 6 months. Sample size was not statistically predetermined, and group allocation was not concealed from the investigators. The 13-signature model separated ophthalmopathy from stable hyperthyroidism with approximately 90% sensitivity and less than 83% specificity in cross-validation, and 80%/75% in the test set. Most of the expanded thyroid clonotypes with a frequency above 0.001 were also detected in blood, and it was suggested that the thyroid immune response may be reflected by blood repertoires.

This clonotype was observed many times. The target of this receptor is not known. No base qualities exist here, and no much larger clone lies one base off it. The ophthalmopathy patients had moderately to severely active disease, with a Clinical Activity Score of 3 or higher, a NOSPECS grade of 4 or higher, and a disease duration of less than 3 months. Anyone with other autoimmune diseases, uncontrolled infections, pregnancy or lactation was excluded from the study. Diagnosis relied on clinical symptoms, serum thyroxine, TRAb, thyroid ultrasound and orbital computed tomography. Using Ficoll-Paque density gradient centrifugation, PBMCs were isolated from 10 ml of fresh peripheral blood. Total RNA was extracted using Trizol reagent, and RNA quality was checked on an Agilent 2100 Bioanalyzer. For repertoire sequencing, the TCR beta CDR3 regions were amplified from RNA transcripts. A first-round RT-PCR used HTBI primers with the Qiagen OneStep RT-PCR kit, followed by a second-round multiplex PCR, size selection and purification. Libraries were sequenced on an Illumina HiSeq2000 using paired-end 100 bp reads. As for the authors' bioinformatics: SOAPnuke was used to process the reads, throwing out any read that had adapters, had uncalled bases, had a mean Phred below 15, or lacked an exact constant-primer or identifier match. COPE v1.2.5 was used to merge high-quality paired reads. Each unique nucleotide sequence was treated as a clonotype, and MiTCR v1.1 was used to align the clonotypes to the IMGT TRB V, D and J references. Analysis was restricted to V-J combinations with a frequency above 0.0001, which covered roughly 99% of repertoires. For each V-J combination, a TCR clonal expansion and chaos score was defined as F50 clonal expansion divided by the chaos observed in the TCRdist matrix. Welch's t-statistics and random forest were used to narrow the features down to approximately 13 V-J combinations, which were then fed into a naive Bayes classifier. Thyroid-blood repertoire similarity was quantified with the Morisita-Horn index. Using fastp at Q25 and MiXCR, TCRdb reprocessed the public reads and kept productive beta chains. Each entry merges the rows of one CDR3 protein and shows their most common DNA and genes. TCRdb, rather than the study authors, made the V and J calls. A total of roughly 500,000 distinct CDR3 sequences appear in this sample, about an eighth of them only once. Clones ranked in the top ten supply roughly 9.8% of the sample.

This TCR was recovered from a woman in her twenties or thirties with Graves' ophthalmopathy. Donor details come from another sample of the same person, matched by shared clones. Sequenced sample: blood.

The CDR3 reads CASSMGTGYYEQYF. Here is the DNA: TGTGCCAGCAGTATGGGGACAGGCTACTACGAGCAGTACTTC. The chain uses TRBV6-5 and TRBJ2-7, and TRBD1 matches 8 of the central bases. Trimming removed 5 bases from V and 3 bases from J; the gene matches leave 6 bases unexplained. The CDR3 spans 14 residues, from the cysteine through the phenylalanine. Only the CDR3 part of the read is kept: 42 bases, read in frame from the first base. The germline V gene yields MNHEY for CDR1 and SVGAGI for CDR2.